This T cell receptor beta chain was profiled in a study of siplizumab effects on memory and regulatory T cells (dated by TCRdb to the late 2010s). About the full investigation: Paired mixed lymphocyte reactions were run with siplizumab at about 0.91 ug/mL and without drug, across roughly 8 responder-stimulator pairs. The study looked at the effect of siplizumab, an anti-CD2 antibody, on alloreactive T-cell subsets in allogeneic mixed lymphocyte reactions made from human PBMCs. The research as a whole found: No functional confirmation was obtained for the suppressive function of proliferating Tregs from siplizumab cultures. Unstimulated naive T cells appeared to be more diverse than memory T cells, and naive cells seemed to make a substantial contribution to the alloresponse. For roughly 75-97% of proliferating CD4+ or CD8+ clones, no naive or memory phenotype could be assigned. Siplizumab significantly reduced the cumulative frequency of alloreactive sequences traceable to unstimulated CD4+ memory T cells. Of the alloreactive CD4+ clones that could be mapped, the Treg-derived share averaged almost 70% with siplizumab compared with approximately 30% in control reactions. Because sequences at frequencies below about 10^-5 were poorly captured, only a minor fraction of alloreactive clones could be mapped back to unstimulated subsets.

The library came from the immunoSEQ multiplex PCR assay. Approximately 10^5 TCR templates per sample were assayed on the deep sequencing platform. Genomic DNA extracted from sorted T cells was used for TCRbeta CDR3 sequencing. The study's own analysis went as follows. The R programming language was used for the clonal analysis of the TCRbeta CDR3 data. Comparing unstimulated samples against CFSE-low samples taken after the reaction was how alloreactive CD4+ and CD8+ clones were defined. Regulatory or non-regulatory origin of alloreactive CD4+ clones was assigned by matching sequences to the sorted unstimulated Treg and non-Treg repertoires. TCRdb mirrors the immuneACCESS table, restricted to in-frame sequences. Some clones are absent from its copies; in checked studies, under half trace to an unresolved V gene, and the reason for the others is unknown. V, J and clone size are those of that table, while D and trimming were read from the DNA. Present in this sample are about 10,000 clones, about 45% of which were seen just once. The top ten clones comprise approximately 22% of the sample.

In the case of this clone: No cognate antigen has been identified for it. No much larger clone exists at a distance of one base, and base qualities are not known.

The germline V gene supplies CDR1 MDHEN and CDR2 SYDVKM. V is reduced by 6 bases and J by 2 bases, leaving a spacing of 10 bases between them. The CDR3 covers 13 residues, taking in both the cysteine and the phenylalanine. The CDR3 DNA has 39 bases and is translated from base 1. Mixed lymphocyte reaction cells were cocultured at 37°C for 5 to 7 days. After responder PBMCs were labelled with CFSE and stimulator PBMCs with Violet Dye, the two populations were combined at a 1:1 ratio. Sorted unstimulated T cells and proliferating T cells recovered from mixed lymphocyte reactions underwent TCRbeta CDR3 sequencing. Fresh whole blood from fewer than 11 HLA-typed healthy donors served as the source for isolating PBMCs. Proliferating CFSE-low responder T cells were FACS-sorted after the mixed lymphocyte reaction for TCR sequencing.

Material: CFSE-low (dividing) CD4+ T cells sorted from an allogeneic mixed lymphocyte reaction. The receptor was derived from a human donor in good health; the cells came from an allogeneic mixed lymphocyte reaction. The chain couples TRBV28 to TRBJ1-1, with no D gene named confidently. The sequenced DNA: TGTGCCAGCAGAATCACGGACAACACTGAAGCTTTCTTT. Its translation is CASRITDNTEAFF.